Below are 26 T cell receptor beta chains sequenced from a single sample in a study of control samples from healthy donors and cancer patients. Repertoires were generated with immunoSEQ multiplex PCR, while TCRdb's copy carries only in-frame clones and drops some. The sample shows 150,000 to 180,000 clones, approximately 93% of them seen only once. The sequenced sample consisted of blood. These receptors were obtained from a man aged 35-49 years in good health.

The chain carries TRBV9 and TRBJ2-2, with 8 bases fitting TRBD2. Germline V gives CDR1 SGDLS, CDR2 YYNGEE. Unmatched junction bases numbered 6, after V lost 3 bases and J lost 5 bases. This CDR3 is 15 amino acids long. The CDR3 region has the DNA TGTGCCAGCAGCGCTACGGGGGGGCAAACCGGGGAGCTGTTTTTT. Residues: CASSATGGQTGELFF.

This chain links TRBV5-6 with TRBJ2-3; D gene uncertain. CDR1 and CDR2 from the germline V gene are SGHDT and YYEEEE. V was cut by 1 base and J by 3 bases, with 6 bases left in between. The CDR3 loop spans 13 amino acids. The DNA for the CDR3 is TGTGCCAGCAGCTTGAAGGGAACAGATACGCAGTATTTT. Protein: CASSLKGTDTQYF.

The chain recombines TRBV6-6 with TRBJ1-4; D may be TRBD1 (6 bases). This CDR3 comprises 17 residues. The V and J ends lost 6 bases and 3 bases respectively, with 20 bases between them. The germline CDR1 and CDR2 sequences are MNHNY and SVGAGI (reference sequence). DNA for the CDR3: TGTGCCAGCAGCCGAACAGGGCGATGGTCCCCTAATGAAAAACTGTTTTTT. Translated: CASSRTGRWSPNEKLFF.

This sequence joins TRBV6-2 or TRBV6-3 and TRBJ2-1; 9 bases align to TRBD1. The V gene end was trimmed by 2 bases and the J gene end by 4 bases; junction bases not matched to a gene: 3. The CDR3 covers 15 residues. The germline V gene encodes CDR1 MNHEY and CDR2 SVGEGT. DNA for the CDR3: TGTGCCAGCAGTTACGGGGGACAGGGTTACAATGAGCAGTTCTTC. Its protein is CASSYGGQGYNEQFF.

Worth noting for this clone: A junction boundary mismatches the germline segment, possibly from a read error. The chain has TRBV4-1 and TRBJ2-7; 7 bases match TRBD1. The CDR3 has 16 residues. Germline CDR1 and CDR2: MGHRA and YSYEKL. CDR3 DNA sequence: TGCGCCAGCAGACAAGACCCCCGGGACAGCTCCTACGAGCAGTACTTC. Its protein is CASRQDPRDSSYEQYF.

The rearrangement uses TRBV5-1 and TRBJ1-2; TRBD1 matches 8 bases. The CDR3 runs 15 residues. Trimming took 0 bases from V and 4 from J; bases not matched to a gene: 5. Germline-derived CDR1 and CDR2 are SGHRS and YFSETQ. CDR3 sequence reads: CASSLAGQGSYGYTF. For the CDR3, the DNA is TGCGCCAGCAGCTTGGCTGGACAGGGCTCCTATGGCTACACCTTC.

The chain carries TRBV19 and TRBJ1-5; 10 bases align to TRBD1. The V and J ends lost 3 bases and 4 bases, in that order; junction bases with no gene match: 12. Germline V gives CDR1 LNHDA, CDR2 SQIVND (reference sequence). The CDR3 consists of 18 residues. The CDR3 DNA reads as TGTGCCAGTAGTATCCGGGACAGGGGCGGCGGGAGTAATCAGCCCCAGCATTTT. Translated: CASSIRDRGGGSNQPQHF.

The chain's CDR3 is CASSWPGNSPLHF. DNA of the CDR3: TGTGCCAGCAGTTGGCCTGGTAATTCACCCCTCCACTTT. The chain has TRBV27 and TRBJ1-6; no definite D call. The germline CDR1 and CDR2 sequences are MNHEY and SMNVEV (reference sequence). V was pared by 4 bases and J by 6 bases, with 7 bases between. The CDR3 length is 13 residues.

The rearrangement links TRBV7-2 to TRBJ1-5, with TRBD1 matching over 7 bases. Trimming cost V 4 bases and J 4 bases; bases outside gene matches: 7. Germline V CDR1 and CDR2: SGHTA, FQGNSA. CDR3 length: 15 amino acids. For the CDR3, the DNA is TGTGCCAGCAGCTCAGACAGGGTAGGGAATCAGCCCCAGCATTTT. The encoded protein is CASSSDRVGNQPQHF. The whole variable domain, remainder taken from reference TRBV7-2 and TRBJ1-5, is GAGVSQSPSNKVTEKGKDVELRCDPISGHTALYWYRQSLGQGLEFLIYFQGNSAPDKSGLPSDRFSAERTGGSVSTLTIQRTQQEDSAVYLCASSSDRVGNQPQHFGDGTRLSIL.

The chain employs TRBV27 and TRBJ1-5; D perhaps matches TRBD1 (6 bases). Germline assignment: CDR1 MNHEY and CDR2 SMNVEV (reference sequence). CDR3 size: 16 residues. V was shortened by 10 bases and J by 0 bases, with 19 bases between the two germline ends. The CDR3: CATSKGGGRSNQPQHF. In DNA, the CDR3 is TGTGCCACCTCAAAGGGCGGGGGCCGTAGCAATCAGCCCCAGCATTTT.

This clone was found a few times. The chain is built from TRBV4-3 and TRBJ1-5, with D maybe TRBD1 (6 bases). Germline CDR1 LGHNA, CDR2 YSLEER. V was pared by 0 bases and J by 7 bases, with 13 bases between. CDR3 length: 15 residues. CDR3: CASSQDRWGGQPQHF. Here the CDR3 DNA reads TGCGCCAGCAGCCAAGATCGGTGGGGGGGCCAGCCCCAGCATTTT.

The genes are TRBV3-1 (or the pseudogene TRBV3-2) and TRBJ1-1; 8 nucleotides match TRBD1. Germline-derived CDR1 and CDR2 are LGHDT and YNNKEL (reference sequence). This CDR3 region has 16 residues. Trimming cost V 4 bases and J 4 bases; bases outside gene matches: 11. The CDR3 DNA is TGTGCCAGCAGCCCGGGACAGGTCTCTCTGGGCACTGAAGCTTTCTTT. Translating it yields CASSPGQVSLGTEAFF.

The chain carries TRBV5-1 and TRBJ2-1; TRBD1 agrees at 7 bases. The V gene's germline CDR1 is SGHRS and CDR2 YFSETQ. V lost 5 bases, J lost 5 bases, and 7 bases stayed unmatched. This CDR3 contains 14 residues. Here the CDR3 DNA reads TGCGCCAGCAGGCCCGAGACAGGGAACAATGAGCAGTTCTTC. This gives the protein CASRPETGNNEQFF.

V usage is TRBV19 and J usage is TRBJ1-1; D might be TRBD1 (5 bases). The CDR3 length is 14 residues. Germline loops: CDR1 LNHDA, CDR2 SQIVND (reference sequence). Trimming stripped 3 bases from V and 5 bases from J, with 13 bases between. Here the CDR3 DNA reads TGTGCCAGTAGTATGCGGCCAGGGAGGACTGAAGCTTTCTTT. This gives the protein CASSMRPGRTEAFF.

A note on this clone: This specimen includes other DNA sequences encoding the same CDR3. V usage is TRBV14 and J usage is TRBJ1-1, with D hard to call. Germline V gives CDR1 SGHDN, CDR2 FVKESK. Trimming took off 2 bases at V and 1 base at J, with 5 bases between the two ends. This CDR3 region has 13 residues. CDR3 region: CASSQQRNTEAFF. CDR3 in DNA: TGTGCCAGCAGCCAACAAAGGAACACTGAAGCTTTCTTT.

The chain employs TRBV5-4 and TRBJ2-2; D remains ambiguous. The CDR3 runs 13 residues. V was trimmed by 8 bases and J by 1 base, leaving 9 bases between them. The V gene's germline CDR1 is SGHNT and CDR2 YYREEE (reference sequence). CDR3 sequence (DNA): TGTGCCAGTTCGCACAGGAACACCGGGGAGCTGTTTTTT. This translates into CASSHRNTGELFF. The full variable domain, with the rest looked up from reference TRBV5-4 and TRBJ2-2, is ETGVTQSPTHLIKTRGQQVTLRCSSQSGHNTVSWYQQALGQGPQFIFQYYREEENGRGNFPPRFSGLQFPNYSSELNVNALELDDSALYLCASSHRNTGELFFGEGSRLTVL.

V and J are TRBV28 and TRBJ1-1; 8 bases are a match to TRBD1. Per the germline V gene, CDR1 is MDHEN and CDR2 is SYDVKM. There are 13 residues in the CDR3. J was trimmed by 9 bases and V by 5 bases; bases with no gene match: 8. CDR3 loop: CASSLQGGPQAFF. Here the CDR3 DNA reads TGTGCCAGCAGTCTACAGGGGGGGCCACAAGCTTTCTTT.

The J gene is TRBJ1-5, the V gene TRBV7-9; D may be TRBD1 (5 bases). V dropped 5 bases and J dropped 0 bases, with 8 bases sitting between them. This CDR3 comprises 14 residues. Germline V CDR1 and CDR2: SEHNR, FQNEAQ (reference sequence). CDR3 loop: CASSHQGSNQPQHF. CDR3 bases: TGTGCCAGCAGCCACCAGGGTAGCAATCAGCCCCAGCATTTT.

This clone was counted once. This chain links TRBV4-1 with TRBJ1-2; 7 nucleotides align to TRBD1. J lost 0 bases, V lost 5 bases, and 6 bases had no gene match. Germline V CDR1 and CDR2: MGHRA, YSYEKL. The CDR3 has 15 amino acids. The CDR3 loop is CASSSTGQTNYGYTF. CDR3 DNA: TGCGCCAGCAGCTCCACGGGACAGACTAACTATGGCTACACCTTC.

The chain is built from TRBV6-1 and TRBJ2-7, with D possibly being TRBD1 (5 bases). Germline assignment: CDR1 MNHNS and CDR2 SASEGT. CDR3 size: 16 residues. The ends were cut back, 1 base at V and 2 bases at J, with 15 bases in the middle. In nucleotides, the CDR3 is TGTGCCAGCAGTGAAGATGTTTGGACAAACGCCTACGAGCAGTACTTC. The encoded protein is CASSEDVWTNAYEQYF.

The chain employs TRBV11-2 and TRBJ1-4; D remains ambiguous. The V gene's germline CDR1 is SGHAT and CDR2 FQNNGV. Trimming pared 0 bases from V and 7 bases from J, leaving 12 bases between. The CDR3 runs 15 residues. The CDR3 protein is CASSLEGRRGEKLFF. CDR3 coding DNA: TGTGCCAGCAGCTTAGAGGGGAGGAGAGGTGAAAAACTGTTTTTT.

The rearrangement links TRBV9 to TRBJ2-1; tentative D call: TRBD1 (5 bases). The germline V gene encodes CDR1 SGDLS and CDR2 YYNGEE. Trimming pared 0 bases from V and 5 bases from J, leaving 9 bases between. This CDR3 has 14 residues. CDR3 DNA: TGTGCCAGCAGCGTAGGTCAGGGTCACAATGAGCAGTTCTTC. It encodes CASSVGQGHNEQFF.

The rearrangement links TRBV5-1 to TRBJ1-4; D might be TRBD1 (5 bases). The V gene lost 1 base and the J gene lost 6 bases, with 13 bases spanning the gap. This CDR3 comprises 15 residues. Germline values: CDR1 SGHRS, CDR2 YFSETQ. The CDR3 sequence is CASSLRGSRDEKLFF. The CDR3 DNA is TGCGCCAGCAGCTTGAGGGGATCGCGGGATGAAAAACTGTTTTTT.

This chain joins TRBV28 and TRBJ1-1, with D maybe TRBD1 (6 bases). The CDR3 is 18 residues long. Deletions cut 2 bases from V and 6 bases from J, with 25 bases between. Germline values: CDR1 MDHEN, CDR2 SYDVKM. The DNA of the CDR3 is TGTGCCAGCAGTTTAACCCCAAAACTCCGGGACATGATACCTGAAGCTTTCTTT. This codes for CASSLTPKLRDMIPEAFF.

The chain couples TRBV5-3 to TRBJ2-1; D perhaps matches TRBD2 (6 bases). TRBV5-3 is placed among ORFs of uncertain function. Deletions cut 7 bases from V and 10 bases from J, with 21 bases between. The CDR3 length is 14 residues. The CDR3 DNA reads TGTGCCAGAGTTCTTTATTTGGTGGCGGGGGAGCAGTTCTTC. Its protein is CARVLYLVAGEQFF.

The table lists this clone with a count of one. The V and J genes are TRBV11-2 and TRBJ1-6; no definite D call. CDR3 length: 17 residues. Germline V gives CDR1 SGHAT, CDR2 FQNNGV. V was pared by 0 bases and J by 3 bases, with 12 bases between. CDR3 bases: TGTGCCAGCAGCTTAGATGAGGTTCGCTACTATAATTCACCCCTCCACTTT. This sequence encodes CASSLDEVRYYNSPLHF.